This T cell receptor beta chain derives from a study of blood T cell repertoires in COVID-19. Study context: PBMCs, B-cell-depleted T cells, or T cells were the source of the cDNA or gDNA that made up the material.

In the original processing: Nucleated cell number was recorded as an estimate derived from reference gene primer amplification. The table came from immunoSEQ multiplex PCR; TCRdb's copy has only in-frame clones and leaves some out. From that table come the V and J calls and clone size; the DNA was used to work out D and trimming. The repertoire holds 95,000 to 150,000 clones, with about four fifths as singletons. This TCR derives from a man between 60 and 75 years old with active or convalescent COVID-19. Sequenced input: peripheral blood.

CDR3 in DNA: TGTGCCAGCAGCTCACAGGGTCTCAGCTCCGAGCAGTACTTC. Its protein is CASSSQGLSSEQYF. The V gene is TRBV7-2, the J gene TRBJ2-7; D is possibly TRBD1 (6 bases). This CDR3 is 14 amino acids long. In germline, CDR1 is SGHTA, CDR2 FQGNSA. The V gene lost 4 bases and the J gene lost 6 bases, with 16 bases spanning the gap. Full variable domain (missing parts from reference TRBV7-2 and TRBJ2-7): GAGVSQSPSNKVTEKGKDVELRCDPISGHTALYWYRQSLGQGLEFLIYFQGNSAPDKSGLPSDRFSAERTGGSVSTLTIQRTQQEDSAVYLCASSSQGLSSEQYFGPGTRLTVT.